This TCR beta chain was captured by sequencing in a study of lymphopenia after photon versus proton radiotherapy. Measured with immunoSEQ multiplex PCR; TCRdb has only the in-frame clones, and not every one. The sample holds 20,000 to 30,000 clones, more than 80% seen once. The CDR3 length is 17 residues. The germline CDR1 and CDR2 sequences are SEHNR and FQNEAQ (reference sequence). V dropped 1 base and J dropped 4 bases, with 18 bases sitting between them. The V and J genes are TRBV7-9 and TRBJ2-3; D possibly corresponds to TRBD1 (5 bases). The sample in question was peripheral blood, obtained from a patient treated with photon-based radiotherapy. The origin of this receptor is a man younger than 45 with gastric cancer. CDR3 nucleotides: TGTGCCAGCAGCTTAGTTATGGGGCGAAAACGGGCAGATACGCAGTATTTT. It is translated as CASSLVMGRKRADTQYF. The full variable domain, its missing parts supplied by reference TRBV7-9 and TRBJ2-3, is DTGVSQNPRHKITKRGQNVTFRCDPISEHNRLYWYRQTLGQGPEFLTYFQNEAQLEKSRLLSDRFSAERPKGSFSTLEIQRTEQGDSAMYLCASSLVMGRKRADTQYFGPGTRLTVL.